The 8 T cell receptor beta chains below all came from one sample that was sequenced in a study of OX40 agonist ivuxolimab in advanced cancers. The data were produced by immunoSEQ multiplex PCR, yet TCRdb's version contains in-frame clones alone and is incomplete. The sample shows about 8,000 clones, nearly 90% of them seen only once. This specimen was CD4+ or CD8+ T cells sorted from blood, taken in a trial of the OX40 agonist ivuxolimab. The source of these receptors is an adult with an advanced solid tumor such as melanoma, head and neck, liver or kidney cancer.

There are a few counts of this clone. The chain is built from TRBV27 and TRBJ2-2, with D maybe TRBD2 (6 bases). The CDR3 runs to 12 residues. Germline values: CDR1 MNHEY, CDR2 SMNVEV (reference sequence). Trimming took 8 bases from V and 4 from J, leaving 8 bases between them. The CDR3 DNA follows: TGTGCCAGCGCGGGGCTCACCGGGGAGCTGTTTTTT. As protein: CASAGLTGELFF.

CDR3 nucleotides: TGCGCCAGCAGCCAATCCTCCGGGGTCTACTCCTACAATGAGCAGTTCTTC. As protein: CASSQSSGVYSYNEQFF. The chain employs TRBV4-3 and TRBJ2-1; tentative D call: TRBD2 (5 bases). Germline CDR1 is LGHNA and CDR2 is YSLEER. Trimming left V 2 bases short and J 0 bases short, with 14 bases between. The CDR3 covers 17 residues.

This sequence joins TRBV28 and TRBJ2-1; D perhaps matches TRBD2 (5 bases). Per the germline V gene, CDR1 is MDHEN and CDR2 is SYDVKM. The CDR3 totals 16 residues. Between the trimmed V and J ends, which lost 6 bases and 0 bases, there was a span of 15 bases. This chain's CDR3 is CASSPLRGLSYNEQFF. The DNA of the CDR3 is TGTGCCAGCAGCCCACTTCGGGGTCTCTCCTACAATGAGCAGTTCTTC. The full variable domain, rest sourced from reference TRBV28 and TRBJ2-1, is DVKVTQSSRYLVKRTGEKVFLECVQDMDHENMFWYRQDPGLGLRLIYFSYDVKMKEKGDIPEGYSVSREKKERFSLILESASTNQTSMYLCASSPLRGLSYNEQFFGPGTRLTVL.

The chain uses TRBV5-1 and TRBJ1-2; 12 bases are shared with TRBD1. Trimming at V came to 2 bases and at J to 8 bases, leaving 4 bases not matched to a gene. Looked up from germline, CDR1 is SGHRS and CDR2 is YFSETQ. The CDR3 is 14 residues long. CDR3 sequence: CASSLGTGGLGYTF. The CDR3 DNA reads TGCGCCAGCAGCTTAGGGACAGGGGGCTTGGGCTACACCTTC.

The chain links TRBV19 to TRBJ2-5, with D tentatively TRBD1 or TRBD2 (5 bases each). Germline assignment: CDR1 LNHDA and CDR2 SQIVND (reference sequence). Trimming took off 4 bases at V and 4 bases at J, with 13 bases between the two ends. This CDR3 spans 14 amino acids. The CDR3 bases are TGTGCCAGTAGTAAAGAGGGTGGGGGAGAGACCCAGTACTTC. This translates into CASSKEGGGETQYF.

This chain links TRBV2 with TRBJ2-1; maybe TRBD2 (6 bases). V shed 3 bases and J shed 10 bases, with 19 bases lying between them. In germline, CDR1 is SNHLY, CDR2 FYNNEI. The CDR3 spans 15 residues. The CDR3 bases are TGTGCCAGCAGTGAGGGGCGGGGCCCCAGCCGGGAGCAGTTCTTC. Its translation is CASSEGRGPSREQFF.

This clone turned up a few times. This chain connects TRBV6-6 to TRBJ2-7; D uncertain. This CDR3 has 14 residues. Germline CDR1 is MNHNY and CDR2 is SVGAGI (reference sequence). V gave up 6 bases and J gave up 0 bases, with 12 bases separating them. CDR3 bases: TGTGCCAGCAGCAAGAGTCCCAGCTCCTACGAGCAGTACTTC. Its translation is CASSKSPSSYEQYF.

J is TRBJ1-2 and V is TRBV9; D not resolved. Germline values: CDR1 SGDLS, CDR2 YYNGEE. This CDR3 is 14 amino acids long. The V gene lost 0 bases and the J gene lost 4 bases, with 10 bases spanning the gap. This chain's CDR3 is CASSVEWNFYGYTF. In DNA, the CDR3 is TGTGCCAGCAGCGTAGAGTGGAATTTCTATGGCTACACCTTC.